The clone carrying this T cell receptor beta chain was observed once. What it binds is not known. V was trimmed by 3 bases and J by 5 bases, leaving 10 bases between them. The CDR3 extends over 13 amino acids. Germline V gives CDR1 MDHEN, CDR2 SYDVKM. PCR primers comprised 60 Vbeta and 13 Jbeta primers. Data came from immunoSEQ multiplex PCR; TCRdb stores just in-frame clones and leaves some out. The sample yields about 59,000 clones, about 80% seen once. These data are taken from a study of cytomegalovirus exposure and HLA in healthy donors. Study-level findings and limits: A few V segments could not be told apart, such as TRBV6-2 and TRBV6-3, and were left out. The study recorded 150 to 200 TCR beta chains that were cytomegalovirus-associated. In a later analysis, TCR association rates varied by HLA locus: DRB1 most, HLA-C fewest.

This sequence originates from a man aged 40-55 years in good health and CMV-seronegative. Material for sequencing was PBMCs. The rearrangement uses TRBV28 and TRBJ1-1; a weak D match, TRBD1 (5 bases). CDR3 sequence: CASSLSGKTEAFF. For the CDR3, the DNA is TGTGCCAGCAGTTTGTCAGGGAAAACTGAAGCTTTCTTT.